This T cell receptor beta chain is drawn from a study of blood T cell repertoires in COVID-19 (dated by TCRdb to between 2020 and 2021). Regarding the complete study: Samples from collaborators originated in the United States, Italy and Spain and spanned both the acute and convalescent phases of COVID-19. Where available, HLA class I and class II types were obtained from metadata supplied by the sample provider rather than from assay-based typing. Deeply sampled blood TCRbeta repertoires from subjects exposed to, actively infected with, or recovered from COVID-19 were included in the dataset. The samples were drawn from the first 160 participants of the ongoing ImmuneRACE study and from some 1,300 subjects provided by 6 global collaborators. A de-identified subject ID, COVID-19 status, age in years and sex were almost always included in the sample metadata. A freely available public database, intended as a resource for researchers studying the immune response to SARS-CoV-2, is where the repertoires were released. The material from the prospective study consisted of cDNA or gDNA derived from T cells, B-cell-depleted T cells, or PBMCs. The paper as a whole reports these results and caveats: The amount of clinical and demographic metadata varied by source and participant and was provided uncurated.

Including the terminal cysteine and phenylalanine, the CDR3 comprises 18 residues. The only DNA kept is the CDR3, 54 bases in frame from the first base. TCRbeta CDR3 regions were amplified from genomic DNA using the immunoSEQ Assay, a bias-controlled multiplex PCR. The original methods were these. The number of nucleated cells in each sample was estimated by amplification of reference gene primers within the assay. To quantify the absolute abundance of each unique TCRbeta CDR3 rearrangement, sequence reads were collapsed and filtered. For each sample, productive Simpson clonality was calculated by taking the square root of Simpson's diversity index across productive rearrangements. The immuneACCESS repertoire file appears here via TCRdb, limited to in-frame rearrangements. These files lack a portion of the clones; in checked studies, under half of the deficit traces to unresolved V genes, and the cause of the others is not known. That table furnishes V, J and clone size, whereas the DNA furnished D and trimming. This sample lists under 250,000 clones; nearly 85% were detected once. The ten largest clones take up approximately 5.7% of the sample.

The table lists this clone with a count of one. This receptor's antigen is unknown. Base qualities are not recorded, but no much larger clone differs from it by a single base. Whole blood was collected in K2EDTA tubes by collaborating institutions according to the institutions' own protocols. For TCRbeta analysis, collaborators shipped samples as frozen whole blood, isolated PBMCs, or DNA extracted from either of those sample types. This receptor chain uses TRBV21-1 and TRBJ1-3. TRBV21-1 is designated a pseudogene. This sequence was found in a human donor in a cohort sampled during active COVID-19. The specimen sequenced was peripheral blood. The DNA sequence reads TGTGCCAGCAGCAAAGAGGAGTGGCAGACCTCTGTTGGAAACACCATATATTTT. This gives the protein CASSKEEWQTSVGNTIYF.